This T cell receptor beta chain was recovered during a study of graft-versus-host responses after intestinal transplantation (dated by TCRdb to about 2021). Study-level background: Recipients received multivisceral, liver-intestinal, or isolated intestinal transplants. All recipients received anti-thymocyte globulin induction followed by maintenance tacrolimus and steroids for approximately 3 years. To identify alloreactive clones, pre-transplant mixed lymphocyte reaction products were sequenced and compared with unstimulated pre-transplant donor and recipient T cells. A peak of at least 4% donor T cells among recipient peripheral blood mononuclear cells was the definition used for donor T cell macrochimerism. Instead of going to the commercial service, samples from a few later patients were sequenced in-house on an Illumina MiSeq and processed with MiXCR. The cohort enrolled 20 to 30 intestinal transplant recipients including one retransplant, and a few patients lacking pretransplant specimens were excluded. After intestinal transplantation, graft-versus-host and host-versus-graft alloreactive T cell clones in the graft, circulation and bone marrow were tracked using bulk TCR-beta CDR3 sequencing. The study at large found these results: The relatively low number and heterogeneity of intestinal transplant patients limited the conclusions. GvH clones were found in recipient bone marrow, and some of the GvH clones appeared earlier in ileal mucosa or blood, which is consistent with an intestinal mucosal origin. In patients with donor T cell macrochimerism, the allografts had high GvH to HvG T cell clonal ratios. Early after transplant, peak levels of circulating GvH clones were found to be associated with declines in HvG clones.

Per the publication, the time point label means: cells obtained before transplantation from donor or recipient. CD3+CD4+ and CD3+CD8+ populations were FACS-sorted from unstimulated pre-transplant donor and recipient cells taken from spleen or lymph nodes. About this clone itself: Its antigen has not been determined. No base quality information exists; no much larger clone differs at one position. Other nucleotide sequences in the sample specify the same CDR3.

CDR1 is given as SGHAT and CDR2 as FQNNGV, both from the germline V gene. V ends up 5 bases short and J 0 bases short, with an unmatched junction base count of 3. The CDR3 numbers 17 residues from cysteine through phenylalanine. Left in the record is the CDR3 DNA by itself, 51 bases read in frame from the first base. The receptor library was made with the immunoSEQ multiplex PCR assay. For most patients, genomic DNA was isolated with the Qiagen DNeasy Blood and Tissue Kit and sent frozen to Adaptive Biotechnologies for TCR sequencing. For most patients, high-throughput TCR-beta CDR3 sequencing of genomic DNA was performed by Adaptive Biotechnologies. Processing in the source paper ran as follows. Adaptive's ImmunoSEQ software supplied the TCR sequencing data for around 19 patients, while MiXCR and VDJtools were used to process a few other patients. To correct CD4 versus CD8 sorting errors, any sequence found in both subsets at a frequency ratio below 5:1 was removed. Because the origin of CDR3 nucleotide sequences shared between donor and recipient could not be assigned, those sequences were removed. At least 2-fold expansion over unstimulated cells and a minimum CFSE-low frequency of 0.002% (template counts) or 0.001% (read counts) were required for clones to be classified as alloreactive. A clone was considered mappable if detected in the sequenced pre-transplant spleen, lymph node, or MLR CFSE-low populations of the donor or recipient. Cumulative frequency of alloreactive clones was calculated as a percentage of all sequences weighted by copy number. Not all clones reach the TCRdb copy of this immuneACCESS table, which keeps in-frame sequences only. Checked studies attribute under half of the gap to unresolved V genes and leave the rest unexplained. For V, J and clone size, that table is used; D and trimming come from the DNA. The table for this sample lists 55,000 to 75,000 clones; under 90% of them were counted only once. The leading ten clones occupy 0.39% of the sample.

Sample: unstimulated CD4+ T cells sorted from spleen or lymph node cells, taken before transplant. Recombination linked TRBV11-2 to TRBJ2-2, with 13 middle bases fitting TRBD2. The receptor was isolated from a human donor who was the organ donor for an intestinal transplant. The nucleotides are TGTGCCAGCAGCAGGACTAGCGGGGGAGCGAACACCGGGGAGCTGTTTTTT. Its translation reads: CASSRTSGGANTGELFF.